The next 4 T cell receptor beta chains were all read from a single sample in a study of T cells expressing NK-cell markers. TCRdb reprocessed the 5' RACE reads and reports one entry per CDR3 protein, with no DNA. Its clone listing holds under 200,000 distinct CDR3 sequences. The sequenced sample was blood T cells: a sorted CD56 or NKG2C T cell subset, CD4+ or CD8+ T cells, or bulk PBMC T cells (not recorded which). Receptors originate from a woman between 18 and 75 years old in good health.

The chain carries TRBV15 and TRBJ2-7. Germline V lookup: CDR1 LNHNV, CDR2 YYDKDF (reference sequence). The CDR3 has 14 amino acids. This CDR3 reads CATSDKTGSYEQYF. The full variable domain, rest sourced from reference TRBV15 and TRBJ2-7, is DAMVIQNPRYQVTQFGKPVTLSCSQTLNHNVMYWYQQKSSQAPKLLFHYYDKDFNNEADTPDNFQSRRPNTSFCFLDIRSPGLGDTAMYLCATSDKTGSYEQYFGPGTRLTVT.

V and J are TRBV20-1 and TRBJ2-3; TCRdb's assignment of TRBD1 cannot be checked, as there is no DNA. The CDR3 length is 13 residues. The germline gives CDR1 DFQATT, CDR2 SNEGSKA (reference sequence). The CDR3 is CRPAPSGTDTQYF.

The chain links TRBV12-3 or TRBV12-4 to TRBJ1-1; TCRdb's D call of TRBD1 is untestable without DNA. The CDR3 extends over 14 amino acids. CDR3 amino acids: CASIEGQMNTEAFF.

This chain connects TRBV5-6 to TRBJ1-3. The CDR3 totals 19 residues. CDR1 is SGHDT and CDR2 is YYEEEE in the germline V gene. CDR3 sequence: CASSFQSGVGLFSGNTIYF.